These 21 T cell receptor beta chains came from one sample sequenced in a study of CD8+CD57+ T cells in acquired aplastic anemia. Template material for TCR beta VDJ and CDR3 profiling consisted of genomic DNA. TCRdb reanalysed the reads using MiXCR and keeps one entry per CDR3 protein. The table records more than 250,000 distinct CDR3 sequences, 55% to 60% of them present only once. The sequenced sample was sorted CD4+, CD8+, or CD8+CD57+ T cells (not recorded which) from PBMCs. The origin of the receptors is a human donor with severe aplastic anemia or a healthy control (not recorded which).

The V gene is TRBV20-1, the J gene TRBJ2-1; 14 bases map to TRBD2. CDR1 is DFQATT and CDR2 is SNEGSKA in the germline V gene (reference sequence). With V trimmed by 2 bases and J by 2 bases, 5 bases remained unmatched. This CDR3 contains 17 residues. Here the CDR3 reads CSARTTSGRAPYNEQFF. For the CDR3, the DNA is TGCAGTGCTAGAACGACTAGCGGGAGGGCCCCCTACAATGAGCAGTTCTTC.

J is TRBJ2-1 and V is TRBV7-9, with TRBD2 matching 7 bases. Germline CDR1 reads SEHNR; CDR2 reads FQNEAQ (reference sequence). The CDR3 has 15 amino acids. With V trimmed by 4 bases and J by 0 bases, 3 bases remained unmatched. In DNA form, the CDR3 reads TGTGCCAGCAGCTGGTCGGGGGGCTCCTACAATGAGCAGTTCTTC. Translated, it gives CASSWSGGSYNEQFF. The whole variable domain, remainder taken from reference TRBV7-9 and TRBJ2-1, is DTGVSQNPRHKITKRGQNVTFRCDPISEHNRLYWYRQTLGQGPEFLTYFQNEAQLEKSRLLSDRFSAERPKGSFSTLEIQRTEQGDSAMYLCASSWSGGSYNEQFFGPGTRLTVL.

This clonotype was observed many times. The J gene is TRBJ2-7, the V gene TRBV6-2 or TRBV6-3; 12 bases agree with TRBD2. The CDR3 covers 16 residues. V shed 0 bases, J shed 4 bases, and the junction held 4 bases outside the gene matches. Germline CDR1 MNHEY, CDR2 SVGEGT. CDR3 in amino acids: CASSYSGTSGGYEQYF. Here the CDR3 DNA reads TGTGCCAGCAGTTACTCTGGCACTAGCGGGGGGTACGAGCAGTACTTC.

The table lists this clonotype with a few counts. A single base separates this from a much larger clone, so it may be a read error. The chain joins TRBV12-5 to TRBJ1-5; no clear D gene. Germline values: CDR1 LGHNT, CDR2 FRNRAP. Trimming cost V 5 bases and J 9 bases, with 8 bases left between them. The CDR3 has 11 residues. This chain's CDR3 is CASGPGRPQHF. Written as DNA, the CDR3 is TGTGCTAGTGGTCCCGGACGGCCCCAGCATTTT.

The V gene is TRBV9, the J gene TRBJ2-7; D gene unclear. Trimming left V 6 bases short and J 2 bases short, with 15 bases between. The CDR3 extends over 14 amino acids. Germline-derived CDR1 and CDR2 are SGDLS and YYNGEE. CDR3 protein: CASTPSEFPYEQYF. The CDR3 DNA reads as TGTGCCAGCACCCCCTCGGAGTTTCCCTACGAGCAGTACTTC.

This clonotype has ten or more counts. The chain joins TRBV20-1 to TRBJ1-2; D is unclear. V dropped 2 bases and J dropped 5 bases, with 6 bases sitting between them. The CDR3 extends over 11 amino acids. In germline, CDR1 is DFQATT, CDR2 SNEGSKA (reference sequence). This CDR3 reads CSARMGYGYTF. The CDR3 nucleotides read TGCAGTGCTAGAATGGGGTATGGCTACACCTTC.

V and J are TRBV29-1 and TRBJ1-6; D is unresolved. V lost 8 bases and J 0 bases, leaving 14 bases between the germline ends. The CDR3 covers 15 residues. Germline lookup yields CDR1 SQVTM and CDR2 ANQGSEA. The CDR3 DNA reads TGCAGCTATAGGGATGATAGCTCCTATAATTCACCCCTCCACTTT. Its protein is CSYRDDSSYNSPLHF. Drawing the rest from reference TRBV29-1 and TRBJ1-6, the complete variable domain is SAVISQKPSRDICQRGTSLTIQCQVDSQVTMMFWYRQQPGQSLTLIATANQGSEATYESGFVIDKFPISRPNLTFSTLTVSNMSPEDSSIYLCSYRDDSSYNSPLHFGNGTRLTVT.

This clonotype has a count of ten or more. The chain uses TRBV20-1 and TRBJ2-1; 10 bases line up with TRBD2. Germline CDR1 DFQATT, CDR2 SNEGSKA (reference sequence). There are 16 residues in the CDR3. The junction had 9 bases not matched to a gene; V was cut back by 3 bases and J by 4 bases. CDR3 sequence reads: CSASSALAGVYNEQFF. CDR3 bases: TGCAGTGCTAGCTCCGCCCTAGCGGGGGTTTACAATGAGCAGTTCTTC.

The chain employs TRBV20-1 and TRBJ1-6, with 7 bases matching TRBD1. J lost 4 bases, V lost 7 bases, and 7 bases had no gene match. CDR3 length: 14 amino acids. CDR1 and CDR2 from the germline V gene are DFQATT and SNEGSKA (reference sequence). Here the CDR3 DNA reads TGCAGTGGGAACGGGACAGCGTATAATTCACCCCTCCACTTT. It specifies CSGNGTAYNSPLHF.

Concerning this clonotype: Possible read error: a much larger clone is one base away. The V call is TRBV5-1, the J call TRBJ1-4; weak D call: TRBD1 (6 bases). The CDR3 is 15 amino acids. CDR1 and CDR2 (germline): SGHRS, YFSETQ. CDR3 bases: TGCGCCAGCAGCCTCCCGGACGGGGGGGCTGAAGAACTGTTTTTT. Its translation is CASSLPDGGAEELFF.

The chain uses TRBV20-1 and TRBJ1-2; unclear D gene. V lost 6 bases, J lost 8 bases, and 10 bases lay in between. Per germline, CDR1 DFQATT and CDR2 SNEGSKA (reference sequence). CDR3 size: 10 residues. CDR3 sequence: CSAEVGGYTF. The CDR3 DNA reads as TGCAGTGCCGAGGTCGGGGGCTACACCTTC.

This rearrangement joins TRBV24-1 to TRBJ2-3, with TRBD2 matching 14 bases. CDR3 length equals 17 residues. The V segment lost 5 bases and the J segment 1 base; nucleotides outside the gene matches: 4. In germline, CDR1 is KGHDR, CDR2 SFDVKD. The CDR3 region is CATSGGTSGGGTDTQYF. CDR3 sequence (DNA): TGTGCCACCAGTGGTGGGACTAGCGGGGGTGGCACAGATACGCAGTATTTT.

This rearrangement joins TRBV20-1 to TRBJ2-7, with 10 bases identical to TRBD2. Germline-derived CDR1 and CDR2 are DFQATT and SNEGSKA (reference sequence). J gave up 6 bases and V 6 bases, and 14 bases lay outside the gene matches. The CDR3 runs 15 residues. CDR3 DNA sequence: TGCAGTGCCCCTTCGGCAGCGGGAGGGCCTAGCGAGCAGTACTTC. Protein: CSAPSAAGGPSEQYF.

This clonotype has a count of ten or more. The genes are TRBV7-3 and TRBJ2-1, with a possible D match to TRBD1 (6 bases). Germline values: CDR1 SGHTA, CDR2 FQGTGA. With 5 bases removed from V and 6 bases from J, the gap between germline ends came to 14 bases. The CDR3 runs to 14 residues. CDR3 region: CASSAAGTSNEQFF. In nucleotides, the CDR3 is TGTGCCAGCAGCGCAGCCGGGACAAGCAATGAGCAGTTCTTC.

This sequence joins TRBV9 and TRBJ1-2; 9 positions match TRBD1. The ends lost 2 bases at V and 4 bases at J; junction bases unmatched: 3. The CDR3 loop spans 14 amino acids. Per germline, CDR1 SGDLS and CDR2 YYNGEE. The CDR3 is CASSVGQGIYGYTF. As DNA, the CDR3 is TGTGCCAGCAGCGTCGGACAGGGGATCTATGGCTACACCTTC.

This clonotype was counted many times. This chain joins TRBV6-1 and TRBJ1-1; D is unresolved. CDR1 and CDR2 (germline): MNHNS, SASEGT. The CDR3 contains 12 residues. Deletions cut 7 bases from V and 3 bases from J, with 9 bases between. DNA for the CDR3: TGTGCCAGCAAAGAGGGCTACACTGAAGCTTTCTTT. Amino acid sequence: CASKEGYTEAFF.

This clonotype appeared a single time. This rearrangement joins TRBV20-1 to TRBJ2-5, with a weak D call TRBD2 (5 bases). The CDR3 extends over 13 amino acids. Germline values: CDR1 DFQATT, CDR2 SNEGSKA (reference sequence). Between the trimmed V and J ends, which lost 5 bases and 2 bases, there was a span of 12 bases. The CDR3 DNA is TGCAGTGCTGAAGTTCGGGGTCAAGAGACCCAGTACTTC. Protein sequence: CSAEVRGQETQYF.

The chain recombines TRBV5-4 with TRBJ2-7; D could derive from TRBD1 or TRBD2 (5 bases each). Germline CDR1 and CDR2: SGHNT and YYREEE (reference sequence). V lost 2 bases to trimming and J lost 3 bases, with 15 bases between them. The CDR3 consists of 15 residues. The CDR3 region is CASSFGTAAGYEQYF. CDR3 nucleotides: TGTGCCAGCAGCTTCGGGACGGCGGCGGGCTACGAGCAGTACTTC.

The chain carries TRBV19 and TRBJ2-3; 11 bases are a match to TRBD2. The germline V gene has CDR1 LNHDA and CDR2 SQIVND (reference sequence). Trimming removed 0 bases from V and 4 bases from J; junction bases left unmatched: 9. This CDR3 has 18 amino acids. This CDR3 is CASSIDPPIAGGSDTQYF. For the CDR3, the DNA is TGTGCCAGTAGTATAGACCCACCCATAGCGGGGGGGTCAGATACGCAGTATTTT.

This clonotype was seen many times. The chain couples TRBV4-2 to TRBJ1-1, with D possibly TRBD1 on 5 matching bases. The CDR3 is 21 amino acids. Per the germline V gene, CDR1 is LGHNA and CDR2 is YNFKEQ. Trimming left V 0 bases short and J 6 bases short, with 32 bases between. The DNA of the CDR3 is TGTGCCAGCAGCCAAGAGGGGTTCGGTGGAGGGGATGTCAAACGGAAGTCTGAAGCTTTCTTT. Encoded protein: CASSQEGFGGGDVKRKSEAFF.

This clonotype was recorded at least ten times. In DNA form, the CDR3 reads TGCAGTGCTAGACCCGGGACAGGGTACGAGCAGTACTTC. It codes for CSARPGTGYEQYF. The chain has TRBV20-1 and TRBJ2-7; 9 bases fit TRBD1. This CDR3 region has 13 residues. V trimming: 2 bases; J trimming: 4 bases; junction bases outside the gene matches: 3. Germline assignment: CDR1 DFQATT and CDR2 SNEGSKA (reference sequence).